This T cell receptor beta chain was captured in a study of CD8 T cells in ankylosing spondylitis. This clonotype was seen only a few times. Antigen specificity is unknown. Overall study results and limits: Ankylosing spondylitis blood appeared to carry a characteristic TCR beta motif of seven to nine highly homologous variants. Disease-associated clones were reportedly significantly overrepresented in matched ankylosing spondylitis synovial fluid. Some motif variants had been reported before (in reactive arthritis synovial fluid and blood).

The length of the CDR3 is 13 residues. Per germline, CDR1 GTSNPN and CDR2 SVGIG (reference sequence). The ends were cut back, 0 bases at V and 7 bases at J, with 12 bases in the middle. By quantitative 5'-RACE with molecular barcodes, the TCR beta libraries were made. TCRdb re-called the 5' RACE reads with MiXCR, one entry per CDR3 protein. Of roughly 490,000 distinct CDR3 sequences in the sample, 5.3% are singletons; the top ten hold approximately 3.5%. What was sequenced was blood, either unsorted or a sorted T cell fraction (not recorded which). The source is a male donor with ankylosing spondylitis. The gene calls are TRBV30 and TRBJ1-2, with TRBD1 as a possible D gene (5 bases). The CDR3 DNA sequence: TGTGCCTGGAGTGTACTGGCGAGGGGTGGCTACACCTTC. It codes for CAWSVLARGGYTF.